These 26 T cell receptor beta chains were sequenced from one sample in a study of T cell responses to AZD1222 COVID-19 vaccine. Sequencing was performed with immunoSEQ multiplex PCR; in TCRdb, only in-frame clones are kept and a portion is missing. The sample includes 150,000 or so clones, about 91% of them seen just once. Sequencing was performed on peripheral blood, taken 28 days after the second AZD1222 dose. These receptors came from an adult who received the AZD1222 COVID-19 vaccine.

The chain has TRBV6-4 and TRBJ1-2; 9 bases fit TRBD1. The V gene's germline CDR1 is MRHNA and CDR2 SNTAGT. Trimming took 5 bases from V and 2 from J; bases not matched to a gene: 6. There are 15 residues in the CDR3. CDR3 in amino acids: CASSLFTGGNYGYTF. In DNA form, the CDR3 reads TGTGCCAGCAGTCTTTTTACAGGGGGCAACTATGGCTACACCTTC.

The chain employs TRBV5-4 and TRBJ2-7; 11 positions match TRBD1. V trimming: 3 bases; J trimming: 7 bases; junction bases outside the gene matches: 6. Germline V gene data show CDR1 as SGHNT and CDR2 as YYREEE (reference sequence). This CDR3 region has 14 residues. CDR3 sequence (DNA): TGTGCCAGCAGCTCCGGGACAGGGGGTCAAGAGCAGTACTTC. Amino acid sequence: CASSSGTGGQEQYF.

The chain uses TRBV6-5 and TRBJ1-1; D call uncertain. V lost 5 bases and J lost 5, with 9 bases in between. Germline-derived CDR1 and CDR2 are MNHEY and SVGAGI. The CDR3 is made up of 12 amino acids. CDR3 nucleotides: TGTGCCAGCAGTCAACGATGGACTGAAGCTTTCTTT. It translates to CASSQRWTEAFF.

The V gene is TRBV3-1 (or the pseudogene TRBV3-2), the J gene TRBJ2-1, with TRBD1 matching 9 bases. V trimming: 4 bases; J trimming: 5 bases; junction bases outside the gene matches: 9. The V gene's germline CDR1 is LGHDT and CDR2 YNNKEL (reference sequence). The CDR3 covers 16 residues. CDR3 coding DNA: TGTGCCAGCAGCCCCAACCGGGACAGGGAAAACAATGAGCAGTTCTTC. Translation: CASSPNRDRENNEQFF.

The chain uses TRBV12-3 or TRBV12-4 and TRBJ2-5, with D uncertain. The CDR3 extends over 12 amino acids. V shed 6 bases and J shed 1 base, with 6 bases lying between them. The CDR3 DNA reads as TGTGCCAGCAGCACGTTCCAAGAGACCCAGTACTTC. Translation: CASSTFQETQYF.

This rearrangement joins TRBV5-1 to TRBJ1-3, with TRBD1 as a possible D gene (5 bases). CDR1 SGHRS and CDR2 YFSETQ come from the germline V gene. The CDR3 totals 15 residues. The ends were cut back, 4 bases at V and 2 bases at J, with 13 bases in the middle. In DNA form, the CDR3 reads TGCGCCAGCAGCCCTACCTCAGGGCCTGGAAACACCATATATTTT. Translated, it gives CASSPTSGPGNTIYF.

CDR3 sequence (DNA): TGTGCCACCAGTGATTCCACAGGGCCCTCCTACGAGCAGTACTTC. This translates into CATSDSTGPSYEQYF. The chain combines TRBV24-1 with TRBJ2-7; D possibly corresponds to TRBD1 (6 bases). The ends were cut back, 2 bases at V and 0 bases at J, with 10 bases in the middle. CDR3 length: 15 residues. Germline V gene data show CDR1 as KGHDR and CDR2 as SFDVKD.

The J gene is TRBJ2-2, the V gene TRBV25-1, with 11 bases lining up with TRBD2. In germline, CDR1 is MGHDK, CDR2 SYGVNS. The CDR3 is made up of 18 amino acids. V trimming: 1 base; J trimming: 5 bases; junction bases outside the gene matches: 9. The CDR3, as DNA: TGTGCCAGCAGTGAATTTTTTAGCGGGAGGGCCGGAACCGGGGAGCTGTTTTTT. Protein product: CASSEFFSGRAGTGELFF.

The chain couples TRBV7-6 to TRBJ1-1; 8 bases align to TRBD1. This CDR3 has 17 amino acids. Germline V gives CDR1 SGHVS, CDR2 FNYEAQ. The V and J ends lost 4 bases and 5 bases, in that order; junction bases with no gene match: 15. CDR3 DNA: TGTGCCAGCAGCTCAGTCCCGGGACAGGACCGAAGGACTGAAGCTTTCTTT. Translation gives CASSSVPGQDRRTEAFF. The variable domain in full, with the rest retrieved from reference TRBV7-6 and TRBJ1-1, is GAGVSQSPRYKVTKRGQDVALRCDPISGHVSLYWYRQALGQGPEFLTYFNYEAQQDKSGLPNDRFSAERPEGSISTLTIQRTEQRDSAMYRCASSSVPGQDRRTEAFFGQGTRLTVV.

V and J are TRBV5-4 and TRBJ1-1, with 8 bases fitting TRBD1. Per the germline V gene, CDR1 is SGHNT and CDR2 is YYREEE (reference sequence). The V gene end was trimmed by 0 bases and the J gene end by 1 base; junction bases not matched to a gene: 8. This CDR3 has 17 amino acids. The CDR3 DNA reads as TGTGCCAGCAGCTTGGCCGGACAGGGAATATGGAACACTGAAGCTTTCTTT. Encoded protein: CASSLAGQGIWNTEAFF.

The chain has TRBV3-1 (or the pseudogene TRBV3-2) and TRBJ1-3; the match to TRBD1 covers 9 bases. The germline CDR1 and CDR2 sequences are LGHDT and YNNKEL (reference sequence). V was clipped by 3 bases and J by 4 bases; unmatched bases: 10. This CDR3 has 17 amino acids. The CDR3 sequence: CASSQDLQGASGNTIYF. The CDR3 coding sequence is TGTGCCAGCAGCCAGGACTTACAGGGGGCATCAGGAAACACCATATATTTT.

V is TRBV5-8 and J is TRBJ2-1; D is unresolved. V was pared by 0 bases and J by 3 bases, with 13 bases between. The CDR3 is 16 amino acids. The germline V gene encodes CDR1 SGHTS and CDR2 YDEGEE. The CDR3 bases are TGTGCCAGCAGCTTGGCCATCTCTGCCTTCTACAATGAGCAGTTCTTC. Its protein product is CASSLAISAFYNEQFF.

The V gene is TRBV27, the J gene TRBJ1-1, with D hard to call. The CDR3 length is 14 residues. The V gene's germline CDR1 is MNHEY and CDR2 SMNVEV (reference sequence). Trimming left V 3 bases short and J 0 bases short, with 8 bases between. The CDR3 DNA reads TGTGCCAGCAGTTTTAATAACATGAACACTGAAGCTTTCTTT. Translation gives CASSFNNMNTEAFF.

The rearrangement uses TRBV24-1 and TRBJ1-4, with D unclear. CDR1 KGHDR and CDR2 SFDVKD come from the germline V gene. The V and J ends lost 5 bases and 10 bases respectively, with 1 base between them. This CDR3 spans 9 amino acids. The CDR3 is CATSVKLFF. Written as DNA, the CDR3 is TGTGCCACCAGTGTAAAACTGTTTTTT.

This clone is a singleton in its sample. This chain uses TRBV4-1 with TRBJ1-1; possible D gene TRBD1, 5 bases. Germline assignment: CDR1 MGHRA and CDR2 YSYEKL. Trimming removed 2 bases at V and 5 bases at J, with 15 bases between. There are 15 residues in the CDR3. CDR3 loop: CASSQQGVGGTEAFF. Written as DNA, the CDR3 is TGCGCCAGCAGCCAACAAGGGGTGGGCGGGACTGAAGCTTTCTTT.

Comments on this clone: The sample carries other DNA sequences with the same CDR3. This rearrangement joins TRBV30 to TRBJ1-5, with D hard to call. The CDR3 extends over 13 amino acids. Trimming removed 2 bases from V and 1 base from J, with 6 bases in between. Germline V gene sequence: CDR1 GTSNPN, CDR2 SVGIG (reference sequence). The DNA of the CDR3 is TGTGCCTGGAGTACATCCAGCAATCAGCCCCAGCATTTT. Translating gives CAWSTSSNQPQHF.

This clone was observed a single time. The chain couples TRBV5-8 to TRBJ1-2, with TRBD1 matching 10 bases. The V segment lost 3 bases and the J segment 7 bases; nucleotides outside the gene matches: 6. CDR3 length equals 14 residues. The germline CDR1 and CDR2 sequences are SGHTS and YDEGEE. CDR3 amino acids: CASSWDRGTGGYTF. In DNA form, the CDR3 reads TGTGCCAGCAGCTGGGACAGGGGAACGGGTGGCTACACCTTC.

CDR3 residues: CASSEVSAYGYTF. CDR3 DNA sequence: TGTGCCAGCAGTGAAGTCTCAGCCTATGGCTACACCTTC. The J gene is TRBJ1-2, the V gene TRBV6-1; D unclear. CDR3 size: 13 residues. Trimming shortened V by 1 base and J by 4 bases, and 7 bases separated the two germline ends. Germline V gene sequence: CDR1 MNHNS, CDR2 SASEGT.

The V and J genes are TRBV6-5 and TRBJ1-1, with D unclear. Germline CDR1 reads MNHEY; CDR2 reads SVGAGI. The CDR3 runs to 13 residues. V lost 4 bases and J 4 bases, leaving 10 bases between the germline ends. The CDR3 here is CASSSVVSTEAFF. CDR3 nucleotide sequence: TGTGCCAGCAGTTCCGTAGTGAGCACTGAAGCTTTCTTT.

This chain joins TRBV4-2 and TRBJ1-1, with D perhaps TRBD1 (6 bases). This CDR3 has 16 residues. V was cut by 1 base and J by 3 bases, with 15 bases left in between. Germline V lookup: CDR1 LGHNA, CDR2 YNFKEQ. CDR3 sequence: CASSQVDGKGDTEAFF. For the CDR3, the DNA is TGTGCCAGCAGCCAAGTGGATGGGAAGGGGGACACTGAAGCTTTCTTT.

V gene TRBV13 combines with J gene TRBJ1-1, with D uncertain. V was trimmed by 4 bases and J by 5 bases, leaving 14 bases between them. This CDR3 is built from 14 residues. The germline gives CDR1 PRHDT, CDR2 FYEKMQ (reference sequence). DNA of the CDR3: TGTGCCAGCAGCTCCCATCTGCGGTGGACTGAAGCTTTCTTT. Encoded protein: CASSSHLRWTEAFF.

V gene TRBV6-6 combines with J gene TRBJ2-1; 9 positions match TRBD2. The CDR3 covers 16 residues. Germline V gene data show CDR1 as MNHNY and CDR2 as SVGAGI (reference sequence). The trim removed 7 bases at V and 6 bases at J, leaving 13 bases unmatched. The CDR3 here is CASIPLGGTSSNEQFF. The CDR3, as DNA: TGTGCCAGCATTCCCCTGGGGGGGACTAGCTCCAATGAGCAGTTCTTC.

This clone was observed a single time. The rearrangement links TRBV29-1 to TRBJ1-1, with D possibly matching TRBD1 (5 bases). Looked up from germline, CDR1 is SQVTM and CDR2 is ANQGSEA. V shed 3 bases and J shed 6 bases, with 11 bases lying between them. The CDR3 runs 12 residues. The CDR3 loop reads CSVDRDGAEAFF. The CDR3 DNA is TGCAGCGTTGACAGGGACGGGGCTGAAGCTTTCTTT.

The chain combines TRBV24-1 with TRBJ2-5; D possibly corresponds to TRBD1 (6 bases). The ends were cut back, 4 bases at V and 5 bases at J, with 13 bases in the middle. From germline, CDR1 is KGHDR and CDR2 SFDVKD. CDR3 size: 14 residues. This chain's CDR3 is CATSDPRDIETQYF. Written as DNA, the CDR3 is TGTGCCACCAGTGACCCGAGGGACATTGAGACCCAGTACTTC.

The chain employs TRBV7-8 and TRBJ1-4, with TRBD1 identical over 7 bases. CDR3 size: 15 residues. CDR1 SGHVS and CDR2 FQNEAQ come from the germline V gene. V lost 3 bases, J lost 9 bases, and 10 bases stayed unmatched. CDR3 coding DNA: TGTGCCAGCAGCTTTAGTCAGGGGGGCCCCCAAAAACTGTTTTTT. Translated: CASSFSQGGPQKLFF.

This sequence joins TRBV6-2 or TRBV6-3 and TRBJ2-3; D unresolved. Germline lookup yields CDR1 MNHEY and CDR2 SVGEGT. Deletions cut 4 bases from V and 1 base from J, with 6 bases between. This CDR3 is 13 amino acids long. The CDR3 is CASSSLRTDTQYF. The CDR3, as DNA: TGTGCCAGCAGTTCCCTTCGCACAGATACGCAGTATTTT.